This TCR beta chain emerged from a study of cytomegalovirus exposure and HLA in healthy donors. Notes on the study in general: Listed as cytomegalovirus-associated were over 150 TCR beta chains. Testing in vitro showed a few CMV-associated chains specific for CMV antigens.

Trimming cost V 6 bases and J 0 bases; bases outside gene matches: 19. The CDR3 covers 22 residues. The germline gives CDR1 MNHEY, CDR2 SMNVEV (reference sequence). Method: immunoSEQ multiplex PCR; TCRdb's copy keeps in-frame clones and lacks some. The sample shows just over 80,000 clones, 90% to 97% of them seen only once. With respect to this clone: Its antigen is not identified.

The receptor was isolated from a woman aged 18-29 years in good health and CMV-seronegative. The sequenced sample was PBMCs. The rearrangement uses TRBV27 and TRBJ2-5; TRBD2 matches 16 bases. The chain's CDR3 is CASSKQPPGLAGGPQYQETQYF. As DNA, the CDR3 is TGTGCCAGCAGCAAACAGCCTCCGGGACTAGCGGGAGGGCCCCAGTACCAAGAGACCCAGTACTTC.